This passage covers 3 T cell receptor beta chains from one sample sequenced in a study of cytomegalovirus exposure and HLA in healthy donors. This PCR relied on a set of 60 Vbeta primers and 13 Jbeta primers. Measured with immunoSEQ multiplex PCR; TCRdb has only the in-frame clones, and not every one. The table records 150,000 or so clones, roughly 82% of them present only once. Material: PBMCs. These receptors all come from a man aged 25 to 40 in good health and CMV-seronegative.

The V and J genes are TRBV5-5 and TRBJ2-5; 8 bases fit TRBD2. Germline trimming cut 4 bases from V and 3 bases from J; bases unmatched to any gene: 5. Germline V gene sequence: CDR1 SGHKS, CDR2 YYEKEE (reference sequence). This CDR3 spans 14 amino acids. The CDR3 DNA reads as TGTGCCAGCAGCCATCTAGCGGGCAAAGAGACCCAGTACTTC. Amino acids: CASSHLAGKETQYF.

This clone has only a few counts. The CDR3 spells CASSVEATSGSYEQYF. The CDR3 DNA sequence: TGTGCCAGCAGCGTGGAAGCAACTAGCGGGTCTTACGAGCAGTACTTC. The rearrangement links TRBV9 to TRBJ2-7, with 9 bases lining up with TRBD2. The CDR3 runs 16 residues. Germline V gene sequence: CDR1 SGDLS, CDR2 YYNGEE. V gave up 2 bases and J gave up 4 bases; unmatched junction bases: 10.

This clone was detected only a few times. The chain recombines TRBV5-1 with TRBJ1-2; TRBD1 aligns across 8 bases. The CDR3 has 14 residues. Germline loops: CDR1 SGHRS, CDR2 YFSETQ. V lost 0 bases, J lost 2 bases, and 0 bases stayed unmatched. CDR3 sequence: CASSLGTGNYGYTF. CDR3 in DNA: TGCGCCAGCAGCTTGGGGACAGGGAACTATGGCTACACCTTC. The variable domain in full, completed from reference TRBV5-1 and TRBJ1-2, reads KAGVTQTPRYLIKTRGQQVTLSCSPISGHRSVSWYQQTPGQGLQFLFEYFSETQRNKGNFPGRFSGRQFSNSRSEMNVSTLELGDSALYLCASSLGTGNYGYTFGSGTRLTVV.